Each of the 22 T cell receptor beta chains below was sequenced from the same sample in a study of neoadjuvant nivolumab and ipilimumab in lung cancer. Only in-frame clones appear in the TCRdb table, and some are missing; sequencing was by immunoSEQ multiplex PCR. The sample includes 7,500 or so clones, around 76% of them seen just once. The sequencing here drew on tumor tissue, taken after neoadjuvant nivolumab, alone or with ipilimumab, at or shortly before surgery. These receptor sequences come from an adult with non-small cell lung cancer.

The V gene is TRBV27, the J gene TRBJ2-6; the D is unclear. The CDR3 totals 15 residues. V was clipped by 1 base and J by 1 base, with 5 bases between them. Germline CDR1 reads MNHEY; CDR2 reads SMNVEV (reference sequence). This CDR3 is CASSLLGSGANVLTF. The CDR3 DNA follows: TGTGCCAGCAGTTTATTGGGTTCTGGGGCCAACGTCCTGACTTTC. The whole variable domain, filled in from reference TRBV27 and TRBJ2-6, reads EAQVTQNPRYLITVTGKKLTVTCSQNMNHEYMSWYRQDPGLGLRQIYYSMNVEVTDKGDVPEGYKVSRKEKRNFPLILESPSPNQTSLYFCASSLLGSGANVLTFGAGSRLTVL.

The J gene is TRBJ1-1, the V gene TRBV15; D is possibly TRBD1 (6 bases). CDR3 length: 14 residues. In germline, CDR1 is LNHNV, CDR2 YYDKDF (reference sequence). Trimming took 3 bases from V and 1 from J, leaving 9 bases between them. The CDR3 coding sequence is TGTGCCACCAGCAGGGGGGCGGCGAACACTGAAGCTTTCTTT. Translating it yields CATSRGAANTEAFF. The full variable domain, its missing parts supplied by reference TRBV15 and TRBJ1-1, is DAMVIQNPRYQVTQFGKPVTLSCSQTLNHNVMYWYQQKSSQAPKLLFHYYDKDFNNEADTPDNFQSRRPNTSFCFLDIRSPGLGDTAMYLCATSRGAANTEAFFGQGTRLTVV.

This chain connects TRBV7-9 to TRBJ2-5, with 7 nucleotides matching TRBD1. V was clipped by 0 bases and J by 4 bases; unmatched bases: 2. CDR1 is SEHNR, CDR2 FQNEAQ, per germline (reference sequence). This CDR3 has 14 amino acids. The chain's CDR3 is CASSLATGRETQYF. For the CDR3, the DNA is TGTGCCAGCAGCTTAGCGACAGGGAGAGAGACCCAGTACTTC.

The chain links TRBV5-1 to TRBJ1-4; D remains ambiguous. The V gene lost 3 bases and the J gene lost 2 bases, with 8 bases spanning the gap. Per the germline V gene, CDR1 is SGHRS and CDR2 is YFSETQ. This CDR3 is built from 14 residues. The CDR3 reads CASSWTATNEKLFF. The CDR3 nucleotides are TGCGCCAGCAGCTGGACGGCCACTAATGAAAAACTGTTTTTT.

The J gene is TRBJ1-1, the V gene TRBV4-1; possible D gene TRBD1, 5 bases. Germline V gene sequence: CDR1 MGHRA, CDR2 YSYEKL. The CDR3 consists of 16 residues. V dropped 3 bases and J dropped 6 bases, with 20 bases sitting between them. The CDR3 loop reads CASSHPPAGNRAEAFF. CDR3 nucleotides: TGCGCCAGCAGCCATCCCCCGGCAGGGAATCGGGCTGAAGCTTTCTTT.

V usage is TRBV5-1 and J usage is TRBJ2-7; D might be TRBD1 (6 bases). V gave up 4 bases and J gave up 5 bases, with 19 bases separating them. Germline V lookup: CDR1 SGHRS, CDR2 YFSETQ. The CDR3 is 15 amino acids. This chain's CDR3 is CASSRKGESNHEQYF. In DNA, the CDR3 is TGCGCCAGCAGCCGGAAGGGGGAGAGCAACCACGAGCAGTACTTC.

The gene calls are TRBV11-2 and TRBJ2-7; the match to TRBD2 covers 8 bases. There are 17 residues in the CDR3. The V gene end was trimmed by 3 bases and the J gene end by 3 bases; junction bases not matched to a gene: 13. Germline V gene sequence: CDR1 SGHAT, CDR2 FQNNGV. The CDR3: CASSFRTGSAGVYEQYF. The DNA of the CDR3 is TGTGCCAGCAGCTTTCGAACCGGCTCAGCGGGAGTCTACGAGCAGTACTTC.

By frequency in the sample, this clone is medium-sized. The chain links TRBV9 to TRBJ1-5, with no clear D. This CDR3 comprises 14 residues. Germline V gene lookup returns CDR1 SGDLS and CDR2 YYNGEE. With 4 bases removed from V and 5 bases from J, the gap between germline ends came to 13 bases. Here the CDR3 DNA reads TGTGCCAGCAGCAATTCCGGGAACCATCAGCCCCAGCATTTT. This sequence encodes CASSNSGNHQPQHF.

The chain combines TRBV29-1 with TRBJ2-2, with 8 bases fitting TRBD1. With V trimmed by 4 bases and J by 6 bases, 7 bases remained unmatched. Germline V gives CDR1 SQVTM, CDR2 ANQGSEA. The CDR3 spans 14 residues. CDR3 nucleotides: TGCAGCGTTGGCCGGACAGGGTCCGCCGGGGAGCTGTTTTTT. Translated, it gives CSVGRTGSAGELFF.

The rearrangement links TRBV5-1 to TRBJ1-1; a weak D match, TRBD1 (5 bases). This CDR3 comprises 14 residues. Germline V lookup: CDR1 SGHRS, CDR2 YFSETQ. The V and J ends lost 5 bases and 5 bases respectively, with 16 bases between them. CDR3 DNA: TGCGCCAGCAGACCAACCCCAGGGAGTACTGAAGCTTTCTTT. Encoded protein: CASRPTPGSTEAFF.

Notes on this clone: Compared with germline, one end of the junction differs, possibly owing to a read error. The chain joins TRBV6-6 to TRBJ1-2; D is unclear. Germline V CDR1 and CDR2: MNHNY, SVGAGI (reference sequence). There are 14 residues in the CDR3. The CDR3 loop reads CASSYSGESYDYTF. The CDR3, as DNA: TGTGCCAGCAGTTACTCTGGGGAGAGCTATGACTACACCTTC.

This rearrangement joins TRBV12-5 to TRBJ2-5; D remains unclear. The CDR3 consists of 15 residues. Deletions cut 3 bases from V and 3 bases from J, with 14 bases between. CDR1 is LGHNT and CDR2 is FRNRAP in the germline V gene. CDR3 sequence reads: CASGLFEWGKETQYF. Here the CDR3 DNA reads TGTGCTAGTGGTTTATTCGAGTGGGGAAAAGAGACCCAGTACTTC.

The J gene is TRBJ1-4, the V gene TRBV19; D uncertain. The germline CDR1 and CDR2 sequences are LNHDA and SQIVND (reference sequence). There are 13 residues in the CDR3. Trimming took 8 bases from V and 3 from J, leaving 10 bases between them. This CDR3 reads CASRRQANEKLFF. The CDR3 DNA is TGTGCCAGTCGTAGGCAGGCTAATGAAAAACTGTTTTTT.

This chain connects TRBV25-1 to TRBJ2-2; 7 bases are shared with TRBD1. The J segment lost 4 bases and the V segment lost 8 bases, leaving 10 bases of the junction unmatched. Germline values: CDR1 MGHDK, CDR2 SYGVNS. The CDR3 consists of 15 residues. CDR3 bases: TGTGCCAGCGGGTATACCGGACAGGCCACCGGGGAGCTGTTTTTT. Translating gives CASGYTGQATGELFF.

The chain is built from TRBV6-1 and TRBJ2-1; 10 bases map to TRBD1. Trimming cost V 5 bases and J 12 bases; bases outside gene matches: 7. This CDR3 has 13 residues. Germline V lookup: CDR1 MNHNS, CDR2 SASEGT. The CDR3 DNA reads TGTGCCAGCAGTCGGGACAGGGGAATTGGGCAGTTCTTC. This sequence encodes CASSRDRGIGQFF.

This chain links TRBV7-9 with TRBJ2-3; maybe TRBD1 (5 bases). The CDR3 is 16 residues long. V gave up 2 bases and J gave up 0 bases, with 12 bases separating them. Germline V CDR1 and CDR2: SEHNR, FQNEAQ (reference sequence). The CDR3 sequence is CASSLYLDTSTDTQYF. The CDR3 region has the DNA TGTGCCAGCAGCTTATATTTGGACACAAGCACAGATACGCAGTATTTT. The full variable domain, in which reference TRBV7-9 and TRBJ2-3 provide the parts outside the CDR3, is DTGVSQNPRHKITKRGQNVTFRCDPISEHNRLYWYRQTLGQGPEFLTYFQNEAQLEKSRLLSDRFSAERPKGSFSTLEIQRTEQGDSAMYLCASSLYLDTSTDTQYFGPGTRLTVL.

This sequence joins TRBV5-6 and TRBJ2-1; D unclear. Germline lookup yields CDR1 SGHDT and CDR2 YYEEEE. This CDR3 is built from 13 residues. V lost 3 bases and J lost 7, with 11 bases in between. The CDR3 sequence: CASSSDPTNEQFF. As DNA, the CDR3 is TGTGCCAGCAGCTCAGATCCAACTAATGAGCAGTTCTTC.

CDR3 sequence: CASSYKWGGGVRESGYTF. The CDR3 nucleotides are TGTGCCAGCAGTTATAAATGGGGTGGCGGAGTAAGGGAAAGTGGCTACACCTTC. V usage is TRBV28 and J usage is TRBJ1-2, with D unclear. Germline V CDR1 and CDR2: MDHEN, SYDVKM. The CDR3 is 18 residues long. Trimming pared 4 bases from V and 7 bases from J, leaving 28 bases between.

This clone has just a few counts. The chain combines TRBV5-1 with TRBJ2-1; D possibly corresponds to TRBD1 (5 bases). V was clipped by 0 bases and J by 8 bases, with 15 bases between them. The CDR3 extends over 15 amino acids. Germline V gene lookup returns CDR1 SGHRS and CDR2 YFSETQ. CDR3 coding DNA: TGCGCCAGCAGCTTGGCCTGGCAGGGAAGGGATGAGCAGTTCTTC. It codes for CASSLAWQGRDEQFF.

The J gene is TRBJ2-7, the V gene TRBV2; a weak D match, TRBD1 (7 bases). Per the germline V gene, CDR1 is SNHLY and CDR2 is FYNNEI. V shed 2 bases and J shed 6 bases, with 17 bases lying between them. The CDR3 totals 15 residues. In DNA form, the CDR3 reads TGTGCCAGCAGTGAACAGCCGAGCCAGGGGGGCGAGCAGTACTTC. Amino acid sequence: CASSEQPSQGGEQYF.

This clone occurred a few times. The chain employs TRBV5-4 and TRBJ1-2; D may be TRBD1 (5 bases). V was shortened by 1 base and J by 6 bases, with 13 bases between the two germline ends. Germline values: CDR1 SGHNT, CDR2 YYREEE (reference sequence). CDR3 length: 14 amino acids. Here the CDR3 reads CASSLPREANGYTF. CDR3 nucleotide sequence: TGTGCCAGCAGCTTGCCCAGGGAGGCCAATGGCTACACCTTC.

This chain joins TRBV20-1 and TRBJ1-2, with D hard to call. Germline V gene lookup returns CDR1 DFQATT and CDR2 SNEGSKA (reference sequence). V lost 6 bases to trimming and J lost 8 bases, with 10 bases between them. The length of the CDR3 is 10 residues. The CDR3 sequence: CSATFQGYTF. The CDR3, as DNA: TGCAGTGCCACGTTCCAGGGCTACACCTTC.